The rows below give T cell receptor beta chains drawn from one sample of a study of OX40 agonist ivuxolimab in advanced cancers. This table comes from immunoSEQ multiplex PCR, and its TCRdb copy is limited to in-frame clones, with some not included. The sample has about 110,000 clones, roughly 89% seen once. The input for sequencing was CD4+ or CD8+ T cells sorted from blood, taken in a trial of the OX40 agonist ivuxolimab. Receptors were obtained from an adult with an advanced solid tumor such as melanoma, head and neck, liver or kidney cancer. The conserved cysteine and the conserved F or W are not part of the CDR3 here. Each record gives: clone size, V gene, J gene, CDR3 protein. Size tells how often a clone was seen (once, few, many) or the class of an expanded clone, and some rows leave it out.

NA	TRBV5-5	TRBJ1-2	ASSIQGRANYGYT
NA	TRBV11-2	TRBJ1-1	ASSLAGGTEAF
NA	TRBV5-1	TRBJ1-1	ASSPARGGGENTEAF
NA	TRBV4-1	TRBJ1-4	ASSQDSAGVEKLF
NA	TRBV7-2	TRBJ1-1	ASSHRSWNTEAF
NA	TRBV5-5	TRBJ2-7	ASSQGGLQKVL
NA	TRBV12-2	TRBJ1-3	ASRSGGRISGNTIY
NA	TRBV18	TRBJ2-3	ASSPGADTQY
NA	TRBV28	TRBJ2-7	ASSPGGQGRSYEQY
NA	TRBV19	TRBJ2-5	ASARYSGLETQY
NA	TRBV5-1	TRBJ1-1	ASSWGTANTEAF
NA	TRBV6-5	TRBJ2-7	ASSYGGARYEQY
NA	TRBV7-2	TRBJ2-5	ASSFDLGEETQY
NA	TRBV7-8	TRBJ1-4	ASIPRPRGFTTNEKLF
NA	TRBV9	TRBJ1-4	ASSAGLSWREKLF
NA	TRBV28	TRBJ2-1	ASSVSRAGASYNEQF
once	TRBV19	TRBJ2-1	ASSFTGGAEDFHNEQF
NA	TRBV9	TRBJ1-5	ASSVGGQGGQPQH
NA	TRBV28	TRBJ1-5	ASRGTVQPQH
NA	TRBV11-3	TRBJ2-1	ASSSESGYEQF
NA	TRBV19	TRBJ2-1	ASSIARGGLAYNEQF
NA	TRBV19	TRBJ2-1	ASSPLAGEDNEQF